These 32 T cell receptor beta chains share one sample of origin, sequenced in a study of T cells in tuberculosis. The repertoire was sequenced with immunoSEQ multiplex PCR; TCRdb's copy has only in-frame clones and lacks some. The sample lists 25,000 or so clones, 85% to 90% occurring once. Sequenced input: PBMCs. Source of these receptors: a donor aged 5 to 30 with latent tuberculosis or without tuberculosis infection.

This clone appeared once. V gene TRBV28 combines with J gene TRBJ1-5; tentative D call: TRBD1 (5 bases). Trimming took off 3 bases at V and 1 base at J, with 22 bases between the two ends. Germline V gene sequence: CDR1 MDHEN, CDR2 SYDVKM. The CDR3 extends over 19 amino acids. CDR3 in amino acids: CASSLPWDGRARSNQPQHF. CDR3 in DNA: TGTGCCAGCAGTTTGCCCTGGGATGGCAGGGCCAGGAGCAATCAGCCCCAGCATTTT.

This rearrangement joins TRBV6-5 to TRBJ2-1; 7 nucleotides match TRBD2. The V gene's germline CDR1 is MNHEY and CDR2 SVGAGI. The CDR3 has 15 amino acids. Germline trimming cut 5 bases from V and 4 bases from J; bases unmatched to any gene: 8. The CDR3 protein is CASSPASGAYNEQFF. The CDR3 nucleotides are TGTGCCAGCAGTCCGGCAAGCGGGGCTTACAATGAGCAGTTCTTC.

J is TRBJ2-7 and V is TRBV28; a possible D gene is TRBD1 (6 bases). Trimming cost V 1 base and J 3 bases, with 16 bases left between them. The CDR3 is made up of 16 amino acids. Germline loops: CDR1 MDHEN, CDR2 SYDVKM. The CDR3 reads CASSLLGQGTHYEQYF. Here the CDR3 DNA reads TGTGCCAGCAGTTTATTGGGCCAGGGGACCCACTACGAGCAGTACTTC.

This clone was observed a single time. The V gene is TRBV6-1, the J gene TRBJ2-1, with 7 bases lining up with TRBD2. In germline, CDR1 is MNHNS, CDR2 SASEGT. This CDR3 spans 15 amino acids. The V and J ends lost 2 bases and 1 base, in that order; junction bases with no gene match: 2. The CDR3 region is CASSESGGSYNEQFF. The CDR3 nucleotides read TGTGCCAGCAGTGAATCGGGAGGATCCTACAATGAGCAGTTCTTC.

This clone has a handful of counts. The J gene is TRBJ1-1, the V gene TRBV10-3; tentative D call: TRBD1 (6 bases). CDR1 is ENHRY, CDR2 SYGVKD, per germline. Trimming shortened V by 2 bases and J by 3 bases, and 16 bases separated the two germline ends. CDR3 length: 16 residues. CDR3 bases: TGTGCCATCAGTGAGGCCAGGAAGGCAGGGGACACTGAAGCTTTCTTT. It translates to CAISEARKAGDTEAFF.

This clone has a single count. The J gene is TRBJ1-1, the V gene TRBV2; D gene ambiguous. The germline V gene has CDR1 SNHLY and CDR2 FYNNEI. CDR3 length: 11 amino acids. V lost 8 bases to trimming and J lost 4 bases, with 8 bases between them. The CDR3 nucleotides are TGTGCCAGCGAGGAAGGCACTGAAGCTTTCTTT. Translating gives CASEEGTEAFF.

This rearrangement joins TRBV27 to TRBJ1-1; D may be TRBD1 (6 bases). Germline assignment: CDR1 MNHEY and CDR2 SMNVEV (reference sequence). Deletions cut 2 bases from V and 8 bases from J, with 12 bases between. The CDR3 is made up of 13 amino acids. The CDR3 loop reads CASSLRRDNEAFF. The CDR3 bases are TGTGCCAGCAGTTTACGTAGGGACAACGAAGCTTTCTTT.

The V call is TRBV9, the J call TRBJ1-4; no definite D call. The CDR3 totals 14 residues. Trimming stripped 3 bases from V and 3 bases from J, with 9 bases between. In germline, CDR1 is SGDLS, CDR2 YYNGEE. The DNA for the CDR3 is TGTGCCAGCAGCGCCACTAGGTCTAATGAAAAACTGTTTTTT. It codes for CASSATRSNEKLFF.

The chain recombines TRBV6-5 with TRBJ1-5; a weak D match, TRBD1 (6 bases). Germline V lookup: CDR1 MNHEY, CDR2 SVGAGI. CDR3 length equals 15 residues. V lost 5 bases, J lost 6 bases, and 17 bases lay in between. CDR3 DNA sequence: TGTGCCAGCAGTGCCGAGGGGGTCCGGGGTCAGCCCCAGCATTTT. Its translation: CASSAEGVRGQPQHF.

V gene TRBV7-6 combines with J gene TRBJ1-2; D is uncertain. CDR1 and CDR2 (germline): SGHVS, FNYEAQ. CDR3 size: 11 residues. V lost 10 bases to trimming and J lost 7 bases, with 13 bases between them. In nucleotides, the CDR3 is TGTGCCACCGCAGAGGGCTCTGGCTACACCTTC. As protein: CATAEGSGYTF.

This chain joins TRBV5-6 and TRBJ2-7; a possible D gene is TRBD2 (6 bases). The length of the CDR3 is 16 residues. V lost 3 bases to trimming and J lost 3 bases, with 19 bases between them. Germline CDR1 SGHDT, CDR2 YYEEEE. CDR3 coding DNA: TGTGCCAGCAGCTCCATCCGGTGGGGGGTCGGCTACGAGCAGTACTTC. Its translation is CASSSIRWGVGYEQYF.

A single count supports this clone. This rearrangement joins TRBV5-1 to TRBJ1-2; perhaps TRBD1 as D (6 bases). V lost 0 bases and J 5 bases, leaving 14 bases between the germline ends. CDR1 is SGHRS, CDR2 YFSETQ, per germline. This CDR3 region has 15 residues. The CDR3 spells CASSLVTGIGYGYTF. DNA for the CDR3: TGCGCCAGCAGCTTGGTAACAGGGATCGGGTATGGCTACACCTTC.

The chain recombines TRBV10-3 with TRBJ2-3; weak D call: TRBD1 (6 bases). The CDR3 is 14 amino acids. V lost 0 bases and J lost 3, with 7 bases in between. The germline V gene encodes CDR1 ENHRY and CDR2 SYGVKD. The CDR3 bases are TGTGCCATCAGTGAGTCGAGGGGGACAGATACGCAGTATTTT. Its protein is CAISESRGTDTQYF.

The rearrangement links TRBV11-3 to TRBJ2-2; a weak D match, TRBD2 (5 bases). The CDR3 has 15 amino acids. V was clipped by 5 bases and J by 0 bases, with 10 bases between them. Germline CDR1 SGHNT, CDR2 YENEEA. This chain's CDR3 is CASSHTGTNTGELFF. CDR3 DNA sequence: TGTGCCAGCAGCCATACCGGGACGAACACCGGGGAGCTGTTTTTT.

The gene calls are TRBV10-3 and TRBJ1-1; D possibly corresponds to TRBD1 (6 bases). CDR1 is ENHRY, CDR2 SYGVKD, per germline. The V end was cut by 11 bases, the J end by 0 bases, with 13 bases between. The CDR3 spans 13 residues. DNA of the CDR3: TGTGCCTCCCGAACAGGGTTGAACACTGAAGCTTTCTTT. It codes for CASRTGLNTEAFF.

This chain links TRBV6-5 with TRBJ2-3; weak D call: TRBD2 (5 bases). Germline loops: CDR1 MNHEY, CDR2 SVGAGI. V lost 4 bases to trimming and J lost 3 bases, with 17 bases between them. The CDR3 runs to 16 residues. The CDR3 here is CASSLSIGGRTDTQYF. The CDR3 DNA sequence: TGTGCCAGCAGTTTATCAATAGGTGGGAGAACAGATACGCAGTATTTT.

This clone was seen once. CDR3 in amino acids: CASSVGTQGGYVVDTIYF. DNA for the CDR3: TGTGCCAGCAGCGTAGGGACCCAAGGGGGTTACGTGGTAGACACCATATATTTT. The chain has TRBV9 and TRBJ1-3; possible D gene TRBD1, 6 bases. The CDR3 runs to 18 residues. CDR1 and CDR2 (germline): SGDLS, YYNGEE. Trimming pared 0 bases from V and 8 bases from J, leaving 24 bases between.

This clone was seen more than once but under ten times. This CDR3 is CASSLGLVGSTGELFF. The DNA for the CDR3 is TGTGCCAGCAGCTTGGGACTAGTAGGATCCACCGGGGAGCTGTTTTTT. The chain links TRBV5-4 to TRBJ2-2, with a tentative D call TRBD2 (6 bases). Trimming shortened V by 0 bases and J by 4 bases, and 13 bases separated the two germline ends. The CDR3 runs 16 residues. The germline V gene encodes CDR1 SGHNT and CDR2 YYREEE (reference sequence).

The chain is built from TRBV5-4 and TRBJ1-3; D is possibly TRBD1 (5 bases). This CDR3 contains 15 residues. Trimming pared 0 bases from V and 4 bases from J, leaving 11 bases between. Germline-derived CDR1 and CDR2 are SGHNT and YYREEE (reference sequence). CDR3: CASSLEQTAGNTIYF. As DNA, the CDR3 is TGTGCCAGCAGCTTGGAACAGACAGCGGGAAACACCATATATTTT. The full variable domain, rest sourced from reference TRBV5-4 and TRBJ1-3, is ETGVTQSPTHLIKTRGQQVTLRCSSQSGHNTVSWYQQALGQGPQFIFQYYREEENGRGNFPPRFSGLQFPNYSSELNVNALELDDSALYLCASSLEQTAGNTIYFGEGSWLTVV.

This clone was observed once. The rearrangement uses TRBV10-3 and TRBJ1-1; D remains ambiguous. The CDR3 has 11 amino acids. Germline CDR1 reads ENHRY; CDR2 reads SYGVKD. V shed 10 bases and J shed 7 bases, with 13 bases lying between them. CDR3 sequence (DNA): TGTGCCACCTCCCGTCAGCGTGAAGCTTTCTTT. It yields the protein CATSRQREAFF.

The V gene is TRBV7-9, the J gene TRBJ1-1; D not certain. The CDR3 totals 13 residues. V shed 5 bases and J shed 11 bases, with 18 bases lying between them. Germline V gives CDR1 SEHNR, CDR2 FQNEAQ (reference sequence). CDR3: CASSPLGLPRAFF. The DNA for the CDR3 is TGTGCCAGCAGCCCCCTAGGACTTCCAAGGGCTTTCTTT.

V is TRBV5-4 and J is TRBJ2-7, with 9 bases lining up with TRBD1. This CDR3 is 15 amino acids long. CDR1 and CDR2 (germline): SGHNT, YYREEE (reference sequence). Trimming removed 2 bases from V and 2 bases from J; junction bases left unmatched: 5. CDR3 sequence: CASSFETGGAYEQYF. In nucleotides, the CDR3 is TGTGCCAGCAGCTTCGAGACAGGGGGAGCCTACGAGCAGTACTTC.

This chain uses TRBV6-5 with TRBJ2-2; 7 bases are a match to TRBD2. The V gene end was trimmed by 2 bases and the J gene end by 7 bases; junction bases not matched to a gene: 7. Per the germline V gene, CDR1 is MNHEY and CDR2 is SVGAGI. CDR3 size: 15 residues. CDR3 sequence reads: CASSYGSGAGGELFF. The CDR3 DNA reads TGTGCCAGCAGTTACGGGAGCGGGGCCGGCGGGGAGCTGTTTTTT.

The CDR3 bases are TGTGCCAGCAGCTTAGGCGGGGAGCCCTACGAGCAGTACTTC. It codes for CASSLGGEPYEQYF. The chain is built from TRBV13 and TRBJ2-5; D may be TRBD2 (5 bases). Near its end, the DNA agrees better with TRBJ2-7, so the J call may be wrong. CDR1 and CDR2 from the germline V gene are PRHDT and FYEKMQ (reference sequence). The CDR3 runs 14 residues.

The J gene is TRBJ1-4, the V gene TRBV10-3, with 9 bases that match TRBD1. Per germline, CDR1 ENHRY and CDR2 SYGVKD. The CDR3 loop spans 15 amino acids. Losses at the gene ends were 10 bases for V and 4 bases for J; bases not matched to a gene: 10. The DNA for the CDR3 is TGTGCCAACCCGGGACAGGGTAGTTTTAATGAAAAACTGTTTTTT. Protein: CANPGQGSFNEKLFF.

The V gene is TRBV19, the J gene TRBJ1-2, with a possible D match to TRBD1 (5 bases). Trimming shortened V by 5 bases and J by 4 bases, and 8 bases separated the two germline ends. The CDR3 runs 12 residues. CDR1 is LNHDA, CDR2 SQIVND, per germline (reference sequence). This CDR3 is CASSVDSYGYTF. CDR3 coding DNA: TGTGCCAGTAGTGTCGACAGCTATGGCTACACCTTC.

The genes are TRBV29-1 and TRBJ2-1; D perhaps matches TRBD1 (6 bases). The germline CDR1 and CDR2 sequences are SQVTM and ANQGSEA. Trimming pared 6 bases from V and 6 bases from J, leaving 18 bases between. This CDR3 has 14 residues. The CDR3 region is CSVAGTRGVNEQFF. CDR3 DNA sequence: TGCAGCGTAGCCGGGACACGGGGAGTCAATGAGCAGTTCTTC.

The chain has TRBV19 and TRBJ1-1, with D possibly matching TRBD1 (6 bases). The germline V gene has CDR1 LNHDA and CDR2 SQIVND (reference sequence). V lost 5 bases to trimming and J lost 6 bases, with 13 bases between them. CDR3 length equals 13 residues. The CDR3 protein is CASSARTAAEAFF. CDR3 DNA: TGTGCCAGTAGTGCCAGGACAGCCGCTGAAGCTTTCTTT.

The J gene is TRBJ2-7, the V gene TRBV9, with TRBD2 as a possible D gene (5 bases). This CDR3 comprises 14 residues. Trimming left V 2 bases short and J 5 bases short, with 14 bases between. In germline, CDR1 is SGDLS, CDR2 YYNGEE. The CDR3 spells CASSVDGDSHEQYF. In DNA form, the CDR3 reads TGTGCCAGCAGCGTTGACGGGGATAGTCACGAGCAGTACTTC.

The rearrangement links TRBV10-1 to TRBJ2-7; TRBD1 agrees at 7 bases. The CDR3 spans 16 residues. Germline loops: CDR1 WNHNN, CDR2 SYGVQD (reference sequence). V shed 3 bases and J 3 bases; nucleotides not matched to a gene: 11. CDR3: CASSDSGGIDRYEQYF. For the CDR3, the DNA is TGCGCCAGCAGTGACTCAGGGGGTATTGATCGCTACGAGCAGTACTTC.

The DNA for the CDR3 is TGTGCCAGCAGTTTACCACAGGGCCCAGGTACTGAAGCTTTCTTT. Translated: CASSLPQGPGTEAFF. The genes are TRBV28 and TRBJ1-1; D is possibly TRBD1 (6 bases). Trimming pared 2 bases from V and 5 bases from J, leaving 15 bases between. The V gene's germline CDR1 is MDHEN and CDR2 SYDVKM. The CDR3 spans 15 residues.

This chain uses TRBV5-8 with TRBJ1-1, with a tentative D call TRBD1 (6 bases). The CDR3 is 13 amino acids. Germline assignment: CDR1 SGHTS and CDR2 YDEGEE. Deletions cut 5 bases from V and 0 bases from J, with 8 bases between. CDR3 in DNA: TGTGCCAGCAGACGACAGGTGAACACTGAAGCTTTCTTT. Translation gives CASRRQVNTEAFF.